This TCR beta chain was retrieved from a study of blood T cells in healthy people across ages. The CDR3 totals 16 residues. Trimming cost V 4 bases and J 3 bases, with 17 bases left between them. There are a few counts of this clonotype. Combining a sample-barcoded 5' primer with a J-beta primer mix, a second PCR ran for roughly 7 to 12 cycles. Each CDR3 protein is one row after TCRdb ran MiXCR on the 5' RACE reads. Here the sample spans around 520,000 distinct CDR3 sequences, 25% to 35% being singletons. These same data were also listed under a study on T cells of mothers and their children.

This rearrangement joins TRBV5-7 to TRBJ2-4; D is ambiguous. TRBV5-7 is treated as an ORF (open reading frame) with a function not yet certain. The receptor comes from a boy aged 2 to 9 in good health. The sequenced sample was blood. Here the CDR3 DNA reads TGTGCCAGCAGCCTCGCTTTAGCTTATGGCAAAAACATTCAGTACTTC. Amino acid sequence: CASSLALAYGKNIQYF.